Presented here are 32 T cell receptor beta chains from one specimen sequenced in a study of beta chain features in type 1 diabetes. All of the isolated RNA was reverse transcribed, so expressed TCRB transcripts were sequenced. Repertoires were generated with immunoSEQ multiplex PCR, while TCRdb's copy carries only in-frame clones and drops some. In the table there are around 300,000 clones, 14% of which are singletons. Material for sequencing was central memory CD4+ T cells from blood. These receptors were taken from a man under 40 in good health.

This clone was seen a few times. The chain is built from TRBV2 and TRBJ2-2, with 12 bases identical to TRBD2. Germline V CDR1 and CDR2: SNHLY, FYNNEI. The CDR3 runs to 16 residues. V trimming: 6 bases; J trimming: 7 bases; junction bases outside the gene matches: 9. In DNA, the CDR3 is TGTGCCAGCAGGGCCCTAGCGGGAGGGCCCGGCGGGGAGCTGTTTTTT. Its translation is CASRALAGGPGGELFF. Together with reference TRBV2 and TRBJ2-2, the CDR3 gives the full variable domain: EPEVTQTPSHQVTQMGQEVILRCVPISNHLYFYWYRQILGQKVEFLVSFYNNEISEKSEIFDDQFSVERPDGSNFTLKIRSTKLEDSAMYFCASRALAGGPGGELFFGEGSRLTVL.

In its sample, this clone was seen a few times. V and J are TRBV4-3 and TRBJ2-3; tentative D call: TRBD1 (6 bases). Germline CDR1 reads LGHNA; CDR2 reads YSLEER. The CDR3 runs to 16 residues. V was shortened by 3 bases and J by 1 base, with 14 bases between the two germline ends. As DNA, the CDR3 is TGCGCCAGCAGCCACTCTACAGGGCCCCGCACAGATACGCAGTATTTT. Translation: CASSHSTGPRTDTQYF.

This clone was counted many times. This chain links TRBV5-4 with TRBJ2-1; 10 positions agree with TRBD2. The CDR3 loop spans 16 amino acids. V shed 4 bases and J 3 bases; nucleotides not matched to a gene: 7. CDR1 is SGHNT, CDR2 YYREEE, per germline (reference sequence). CDR3 sequence reads: CASSPSLAGFYNEQFF. Written as DNA, the CDR3 is TGTGCCAGCAGCCCCTCACTAGCGGGATTCTACAATGAGCAGTTCTTC.

J is TRBJ2-1 and V is TRBV19; a possible D gene is TRBD1 (6 bases). Germline CDR1 and CDR2: LNHDA and SQIVND (reference sequence). The V end was cut by 8 bases, the J end by 0 bases, with 14 bases between. The CDR3 runs 15 residues. CDR3 in amino acids: CASRFDRSSYNEQFF. The CDR3 DNA sequence: TGTGCCAGTCGCTTCGACAGGAGCTCCTACAATGAGCAGTTCTTC.

The chain uses TRBV10-3 and TRBJ2-7; no clear D. The CDR3 extends over 12 amino acids. V was trimmed by 10 bases and J by 4 bases, leaving 14 bases between them. In germline, CDR1 is ENHRY, CDR2 SYGVKD. As DNA, the CDR3 is TGTGCCAGCATGCCTAACGCATACGAGCAGTACGTC. It specifies CASMPNAYEQYV.

The sample holds one count of this clone. The V and J genes are TRBV5-1 and TRBJ2-7, with 8 bases aligning to TRBD2. The CDR3 runs 16 residues. Germline CDR1 reads SGHRS; CDR2 reads YFSETQ. J lost 5 bases, V lost 4 bases, and 14 bases had no gene match. For the CDR3, the DNA is TGCGCCAGCAGCCAAGAGACGGGAGGGGGTTTTGACGAGCAGTACTTC. Its protein is CASSQETGGGFDEQYF.

V usage is TRBV11-2 and J usage is TRBJ1-2; D unresolved. The V and J ends lost 3 bases and 6 bases respectively, with 11 bases between them. The CDR3 has 13 residues. Germline V gives CDR1 SGHAT, CDR2 FQNNGV. CDR3 nucleotides: TGTGCCAGCAGCTTCCACGCATATGATGGCTACACCTTC. Translated: CASSFHAYDGYTF.

This clone has a handful of counts. V is TRBV19 and J is TRBJ2-5; the D is unclear. V lost 3 bases to trimming and J lost 4 bases, with 12 bases between them. The CDR3 is 14 amino acids. Germline V gives CDR1 LNHDA, CDR2 SQIVND (reference sequence). The CDR3 region is CASSMGLGRETQYF. DNA of the CDR3: TGTGCCAGTAGTATGGGCCTCGGACGAGAGACCCAGTACTTC.

This clone appeared a few times. A read error is likely here: a far larger clone is one base away. The chain employs TRBV11-2 and TRBJ2-3; D uncertain. Germline V gives CDR1 SGHAT, CDR2 FQNNGV. This CDR3 is built from 11 residues. V was pared by 5 bases and J by 3 bases, with 3 bases between. The CDR3 nucleotides read TGTGCCAGCAGCCAAACAGATACGCAGTATTTT. Protein product: CASSQTDTQYF.

This chain connects TRBV7-9 to TRBJ1-1; 8 nucleotides match TRBD1. V was clipped by 4 bases and J by 6 bases; unmatched bases: 4. CDR1 is SEHNR and CDR2 is FQNEAQ in the germline V gene (reference sequence). The CDR3 spans 13 residues. CDR3 coding DNA: TGTGCCAGCAGCTACAGGGGGACCCCTGAAGCTTTCTTT. Its protein is CASSYRGTPEAFF.

This chain links TRBV7-9 with TRBJ2-6; perhaps TRBD1 as D (6 bases). The ends were cut back, 6 bases at V and 0 bases at J, with 9 bases in the middle. CDR3 length: 15 residues. Germline loops: CDR1 SEHNR, CDR2 FQNEAQ (reference sequence). The CDR3 loop is CASRTGFSGANVLTF. The CDR3 region has the DNA TGTGCCAGCAGGACAGGTTTCTCTGGGGCCAACGTCCTGACTTTC.

V is TRBV7-9 and J is TRBJ1-1, with D uncertain. The CDR3 length is 14 residues. Germline V gives CDR1 SEHNR, CDR2 FQNEAQ (reference sequence). Trimming left V 5 bases short and J 3 bases short, with 13 bases between. CDR3 nucleotides: TGTGCCAGCAGCCCGAGGGCAACCGACACTGAAGCTTTCTTT. Amino acids: CASSPRATDTEAFF.

This clone was counted between two and nine times. A read error is possible here, since a much larger clone lies one base away. The J gene is TRBJ2-7, the V gene TRBV11-2; D not resolved. V was cut by 1 base and J by 3 bases, with 4 bases left in between. The CDR3 is made up of 12 amino acids. CDR1 SGHAT and CDR2 FQNNGV come from the germline V gene. DNA for the CDR3: TGTGCCAGCAGCTTAGGGAACTACGAGCAGTACTTC. Its translation: CASSLGNYEQYF.

The chain is built from TRBV11-2 and TRBJ1-1; D perhaps matches TRBD1 (5 bases). The CDR3 runs to 14 residues. Trimming removed 0 bases from V and 7 bases from J, with 12 bases in between. Germline loops: CDR1 SGHAT, CDR2 FQNNGV. CDR3 nucleotide sequence: TGTGCCAGCAGCTTAGAAGCCAGGGCGGATGAAGCTTTCTTT. As protein: CASSLEARADEAFF.

About this clone: This CDR3 is also generated by other DNA sequences in the sample. The chain links TRBV5-1 to TRBJ2-5; D gene unclear. Germline CDR1 reads SGHRS; CDR2 reads YFSETQ. CDR3 length: 13 residues. The V end lost 0 bases, the J end lost 1 base, and 4 bases lay between the germline ends. CDR3 sequence reads: CASSLGGQETQYF. The CDR3 nucleotides are TGCGCCAGCAGCTTGGGGGGCCAAGAGACCCAGTACTTC. The variable domain in full, with the rest retrieved from reference TRBV5-1 and TRBJ2-5, is KAGVTQTPRYLIKTRGQQVTLSCSPISGHRSVSWYQQTPGQGLQFLFEYFSETQRNKGNFPGRFSGRQFSNSRSEMNVSTLELGDSALYLCASSLGGQETQYFGPGTRLLVL.

The chain has TRBV10-3 and TRBJ1-5; 10 bases align to TRBD1. There are 14 residues in the CDR3. Per germline, CDR1 ENHRY and CDR2 SYGVKD. J gave up 9 bases and V 4 bases, and 6 bases lay outside the gene matches. The CDR3 protein is CAISGTGGTGPQHF. In DNA, the CDR3 is TGTGCCATCAGTGGGACAGGGGGTACGGGGCCCCAGCATTTT.

This clone was recorded many times. V gene TRBV27 combines with J gene TRBJ1-5; D not resolved. Germline V gives CDR1 MNHEY, CDR2 SMNVEV (reference sequence). The V gene lost 8 bases and the J gene lost 7 bases, with 12 bases spanning the gap. The CDR3 runs 12 residues. In nucleotides, the CDR3 is TGTGCCAGCGGATTAGACGGCCAGCCCCAGCATTTT. It codes for CASGLDGQPQHF.

In its sample, this clone was seen a few times. This chain uses TRBV19 with TRBJ1-1; D not resolved. V lost 7 bases to trimming and J lost 0 bases, with 15 bases between them. Germline values: CDR1 LNHDA, CDR2 SQIVND (reference sequence). The CDR3 contains 15 residues. CDR3 protein: CASITGREMNTEAFF. As DNA, the CDR3 is TGTGCCAGTATAACCGGACGGGAGATGAACACTGAAGCTTTCTTT.

This clone was counted a few times. The genes are TRBV29-1 and TRBJ2-3, with D possibly matching TRBD1 (6 bases). This CDR3 region has 14 residues. CDR1 SQVTM and CDR2 ANQGSEA come from the germline V gene. V dropped 4 bases and J dropped 3 bases, with 14 bases sitting between them. The CDR3 DNA reads TGCAGCGTTGGTCAGGGGACCGAAACAGATACGCAGTATTTT. This translates into CSVGQGTETDTQYF.

The chain links TRBV6-6 to TRBJ2-1, with D unresolved. From germline, CDR1 is MNHNY and CDR2 SVGAGI (reference sequence). There are 16 residues in the CDR3. V gave up 0 bases and J gave up 4 bases, with 13 bases separating them. CDR3 bases: TGTGCCAGCAGTTACTCGTTCCCGGACGGATACAATGAGCAGTTCTTC. It codes for CASSYSFPDGYNEQFF.

This clone was seen only a few times. The V call is TRBV5-1, the J call TRBJ1-2, with D perhaps matching TRBD1 (5 bases). This CDR3 region has 15 residues. The V end lost 0 bases, the J end lost 7 bases, and 16 bases lay between the germline ends. Per the germline V gene, CDR1 is SGHRS and CDR2 is YFSETQ. Written as DNA, the CDR3 is TGCGCCAGCAGCTTGGCCCCCGGGGGGAAGGTTGGCTACACCTTC. Residues: CASSLAPGGKVGYTF.

The chain has TRBV7-3 and TRBJ1-5, with a weak D call TRBD1 (5 bases). V lost 4 bases and J 1 base, leaving 17 bases between the germline ends. The CDR3 is 17 residues long. CDR1 SGHTA and CDR2 FQGTGA come from the germline V gene. The CDR3, as DNA: TGTGCCAGCAGCTCCTACTCCGGGACTAGAAGCAATCAGCCCCAGCATTTT. Its protein product is CASSSYSGTRSNQPQHF.

This clone has only a few counts. The gene calls are TRBV6-4 and TRBJ2-7; D is undetermined. The CDR3 has 13 residues. The V gene's germline CDR1 is MRHNA and CDR2 SNTAGT. V shed 3 bases and J shed 6 bases, with 12 bases lying between them. As DNA, the CDR3 is TGTGCCAGCAGTGAAGCATCGGAACTCGAGCAGTACGTC. It yields the protein CASSEASELEQYV.

The rearrangement links TRBV11-2 to TRBJ2-1; no clear D. Germline CDR1 reads SGHAT; CDR2 reads FQNNGV. The CDR3 runs 11 residues. The V and J ends lost 5 bases and 5 bases respectively, with 4 bases between them. The chain's CDR3 is CASSKNNEQFF. CDR3 nucleotide sequence: TGTGCCAGCAGCAAAAACAATGAGCAGTTCTTC.

The gene calls are TRBV4-2 and TRBJ2-3, with D perhaps TRBD2 (6 bases). V gave up 0 bases and J gave up 6 bases, with 7 bases separating them. CDR1 LGHNA and CDR2 YNFKEQ come from the germline V gene. This CDR3 is built from 13 residues. CDR3 in amino acids: CASSQDGGDTQYF. Here the CDR3 DNA reads TGTGCCAGCAGCCAAGACGGGGGTGATACGCAGTATTTT.

This rearrangement joins TRBV6-5 to TRBJ2-7; 7 positions agree with TRBD1. There are 14 residues in the CDR3. Germline V lookup: CDR1 MNHEY, CDR2 SVGAGI. Losses at the gene ends were 6 bases for V and 2 bases for J; bases not matched to a gene: 7. The DNA of the CDR3 is TGTGCCAGCAGGACACCGGGACAGACCTACGAGCAGTACTTC. It codes for CASRTPGQTYEQYF.

This clone occurred a few times. The rearrangement links TRBV11-2 to TRBJ2-5; TRBD2 matches 7 bases. From germline, CDR1 is SGHAT and CDR2 FQNNGV. With V trimmed by 6 bases and J by 4 bases, 14 bases remained unmatched. This CDR3 spans 16 amino acids. The CDR3 DNA reads TGTGCCAGCAGTAACTCGCGGGGCGGGAGTGGAGAGACCCAGTACTTC. Its protein is CASSNSRGGSGETQYF.

The chain combines TRBV11-3 with TRBJ2-7; D perhaps matches TRBD2 (5 bases). This CDR3 contains 16 residues. The germline V and J ends were trimmed by 1 base and 0 bases, with 13 bases remaining between them. Germline assignment: CDR1 SGHNT and CDR2 YENEEA. CDR3 sequence reads: CASSLVPTGSSYEQYV. The CDR3 DNA sequence: TGTGCCAGCAGCTTAGTTCCCACGGGAAGCTCCTACGAGCAGTACGTC.

V and J are TRBV7-8 and TRBJ2-3; tentatively, D is TRBD1 or TRBD2 (5 bases each). The ends were cut back, 8 bases at V and 2 bases at J, with 14 bases in the middle. The CDR3 totals 14 residues. Germline loops: CDR1 SGHVS, CDR2 FQNEAQ. The DNA of the CDR3 is TGTGCCAGCGGGGCTAGCAGAAACACAGATACGCAGTATTTT. It encodes CASGASRNTDTQYF.

This clone was counted only a few times. The rearrangement uses TRBV7-9 and TRBJ2-7, with D uncertain. This CDR3 comprises 16 residues. CDR1 and CDR2 from the germline V gene are SEHNR and FQNEAQ (reference sequence). V was trimmed by 4 bases and J by 0 bases, leaving 16 bases between them. CDR3 loop: CASSSPSSLISYEQYF. CDR3 bases: TGTGCCAGCAGCTCTCCCTCCTCACTTATCTCCTACGAGCAGTACTTC. The variable domain in full, with the rest retrieved from reference TRBV7-9 and TRBJ2-7, is DTGVSQNPRHKITKRGQNVTFRCDPISEHNRLYWYRQTLGQGPEFLTYFQNEAQLEKSRLLSDRFSAERPKGSFSTLEIQRTEQGDSAMYLCASSSPSSLISYEQYFGPGTRLTVT.

The chain links TRBV18 to TRBJ2-7; TRBD1 agrees at 7 bases. The V and J ends lost 3 bases and 2 bases, in that order; junction bases with no gene match: 7. There are 15 residues in the CDR3. Germline V gene lookup returns CDR1 KGHSH and CDR2 LQKENI. The DNA for the CDR3 is TGTGCCAGCTCACCCAGACAGGGTTCCGCCTACGAGCAGTACGTC. Amino acid sequence: CASSPRQGSAYEQYV.

This clone showed up just a few times. The CDR3 coding sequence is TGTGCCAGCAGGACGGCGCGTGACACCGGGGAGCTGTTTTTT. Its translation is CASRTARDTGELFF. The chain recombines TRBV7-9 with TRBJ2-2, with D uncertain. This CDR3 comprises 14 residues. V was cut by 6 bases and J by 3 bases, with 11 bases left in between. The germline CDR1 and CDR2 sequences are SEHNR and FQNEAQ (reference sequence).